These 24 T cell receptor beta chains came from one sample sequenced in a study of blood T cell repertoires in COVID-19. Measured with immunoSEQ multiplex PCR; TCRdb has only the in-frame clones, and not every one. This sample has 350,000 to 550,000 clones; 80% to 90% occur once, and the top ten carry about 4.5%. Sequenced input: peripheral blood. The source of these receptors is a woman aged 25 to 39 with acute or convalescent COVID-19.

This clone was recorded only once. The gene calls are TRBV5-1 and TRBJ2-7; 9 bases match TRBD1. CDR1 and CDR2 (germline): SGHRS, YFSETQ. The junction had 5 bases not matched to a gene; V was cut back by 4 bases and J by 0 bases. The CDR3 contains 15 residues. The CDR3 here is CASSTDRGSSYEQYF. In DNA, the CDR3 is TGCGCCAGCAGCACAGACAGGGGGAGCTCCTACGAGCAGTACTTC.

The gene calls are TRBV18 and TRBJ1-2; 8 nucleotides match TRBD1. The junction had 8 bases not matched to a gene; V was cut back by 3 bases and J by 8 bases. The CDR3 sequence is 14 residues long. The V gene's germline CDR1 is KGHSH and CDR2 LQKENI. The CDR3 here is CASSPVTGESGYTF. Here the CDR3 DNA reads TGTGCCAGCTCACCCGTGACAGGGGAATCCGGCTACACCTTC.

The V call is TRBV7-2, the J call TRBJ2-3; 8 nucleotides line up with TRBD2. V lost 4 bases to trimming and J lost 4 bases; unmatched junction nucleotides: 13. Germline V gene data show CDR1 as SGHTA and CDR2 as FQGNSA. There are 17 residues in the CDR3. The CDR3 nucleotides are TGTGCCAGCAGCTCATCCCTAGCGGGCTCGGTTTCAGATACGCAGTATTTT. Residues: CASSSSLAGSVSDTQYF. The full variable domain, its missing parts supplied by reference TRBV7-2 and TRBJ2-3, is GAGVSQSPSNKVTEKGKDVELRCDPISGHTALYWYRQSLGQGLEFLIYFQGNSAPDKSGLPSDRFSAERTGGSVSTLTIQRTQQEDSAVYLCASSSSLAGSVSDTQYFGPGTRLTVL.

For the CDR3, the DNA is TGTGCCAGCACGGGAGCTGGGGCCAACGTCCTGACTTTC. It is translated as CASTGAGANVLTF. The chain has TRBV2 and TRBJ2-6; TRBD2 is a possible D gene (6 bases). Trimming left V 7 bases short and J 2 bases short, with 6 bases between. The CDR3 length is 13 residues. Germline-derived CDR1 and CDR2 are SNHLY and FYNNEI. Full variable domain (remainder filled in from reference TRBV2 and TRBJ2-6): EPEVTQTPSHQVTQMGQEVILRCVPISNHLYFYWYRQILGQKVEFLVSFYNNEISEKSEIFDDQFSVERPDGSNFTLKIRSTKLEDSAMYFCASTGAGANVLTFGAGSRLTVL.

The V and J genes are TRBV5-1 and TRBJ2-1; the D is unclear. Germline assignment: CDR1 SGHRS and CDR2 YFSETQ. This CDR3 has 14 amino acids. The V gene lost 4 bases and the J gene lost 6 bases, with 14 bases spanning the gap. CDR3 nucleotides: TGCGCCAGCAGCCCGGGTCAATTGGGCAATGAGCAGTTCTTC. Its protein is CASSPGQLGNEQFF.

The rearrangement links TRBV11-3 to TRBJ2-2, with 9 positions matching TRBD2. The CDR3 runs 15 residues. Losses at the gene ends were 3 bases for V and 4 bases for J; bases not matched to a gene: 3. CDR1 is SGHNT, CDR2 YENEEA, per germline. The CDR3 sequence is CASSFGLASTGELFF. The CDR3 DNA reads TGTGCCAGCAGCTTCGGACTAGCGAGCACCGGGGAGCTGTTTTTT.

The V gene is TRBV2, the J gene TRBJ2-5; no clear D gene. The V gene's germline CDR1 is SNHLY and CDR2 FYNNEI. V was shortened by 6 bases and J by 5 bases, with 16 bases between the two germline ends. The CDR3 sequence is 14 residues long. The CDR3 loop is CASRPTSGWETQYF. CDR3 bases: TGTGCCAGCAGGCCCACCTCGGGTTGGGAGACCCAGTACTTC.

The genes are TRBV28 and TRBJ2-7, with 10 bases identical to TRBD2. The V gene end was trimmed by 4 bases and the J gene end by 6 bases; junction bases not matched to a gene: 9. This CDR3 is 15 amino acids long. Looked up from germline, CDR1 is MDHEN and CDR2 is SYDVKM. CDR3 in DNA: TGTGCCAGCAGTTCCCCAGCGGGGGGGCTGTTCGAGCAGTACTTC. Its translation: CASSSPAGGLFEQYF.

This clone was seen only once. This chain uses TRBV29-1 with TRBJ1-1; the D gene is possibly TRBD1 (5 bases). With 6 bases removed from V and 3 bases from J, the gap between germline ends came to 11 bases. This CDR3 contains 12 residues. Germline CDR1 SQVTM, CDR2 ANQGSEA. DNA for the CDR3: TGCAGCGTCGGGACGGGGGACACTGAAGCTTTCTTT. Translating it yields CSVGTGDTEAFF.

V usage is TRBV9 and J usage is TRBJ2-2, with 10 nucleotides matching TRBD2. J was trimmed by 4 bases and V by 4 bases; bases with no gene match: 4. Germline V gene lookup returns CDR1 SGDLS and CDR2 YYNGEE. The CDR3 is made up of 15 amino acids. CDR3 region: CASSPGLAATGELFF. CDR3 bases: TGTGCCAGCAGCCCAGGACTAGCGGCCACCGGGGAGCTGTTTTTT.

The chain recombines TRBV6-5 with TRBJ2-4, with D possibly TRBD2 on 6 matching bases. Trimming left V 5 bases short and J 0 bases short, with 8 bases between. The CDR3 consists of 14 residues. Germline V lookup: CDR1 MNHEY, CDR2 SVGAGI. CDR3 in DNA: TGTGCCAGCAGTATCGGGGGAGCCAAAAACATTCAGTACTTC. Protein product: CASSIGGAKNIQYF.

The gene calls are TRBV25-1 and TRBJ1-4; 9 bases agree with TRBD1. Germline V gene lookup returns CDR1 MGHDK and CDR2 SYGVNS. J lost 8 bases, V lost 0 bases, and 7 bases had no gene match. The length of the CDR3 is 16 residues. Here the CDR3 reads CASSEYAGTGYEKLFF. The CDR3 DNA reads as TGTGCCAGCAGTGAATATGCCGGGACAGGGTACGAAAAACTGTTTTTT. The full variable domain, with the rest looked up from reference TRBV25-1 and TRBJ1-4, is EADIYQTPRYLVIGTGKKITLECSQTMGHDKMYWYQQDPGMELHLIHYSYGVNSTEKGDLSSESTVSRIRTEHFPLTLESARPSHTSQYLCASSEYAGTGYEKLFFGSGTQLSVL.

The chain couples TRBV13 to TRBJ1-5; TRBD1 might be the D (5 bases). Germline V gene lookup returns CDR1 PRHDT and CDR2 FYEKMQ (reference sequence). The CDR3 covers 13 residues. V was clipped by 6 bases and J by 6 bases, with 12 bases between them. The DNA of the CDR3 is TGTGCCAGCAGTTCCCGTAGGGGTCAGCCCCAGCATTTT. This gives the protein CASSSRRGQPQHF.

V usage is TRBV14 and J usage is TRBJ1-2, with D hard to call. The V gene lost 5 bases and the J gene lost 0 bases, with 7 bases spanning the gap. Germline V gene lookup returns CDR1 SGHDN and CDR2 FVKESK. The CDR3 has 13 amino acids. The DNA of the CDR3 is TGTGCCAGCAGCGAGTTAGCTAACTATGGCTACACCTTC. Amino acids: CASSELANYGYTF.

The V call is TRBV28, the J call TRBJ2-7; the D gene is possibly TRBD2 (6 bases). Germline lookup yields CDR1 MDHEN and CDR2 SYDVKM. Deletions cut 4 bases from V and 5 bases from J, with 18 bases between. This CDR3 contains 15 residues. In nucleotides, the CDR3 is TGTGCCAGCAGTTCCTCACAGGCGGGAAGACACGAGCAGTACTTC. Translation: CASSSSQAGRHEQYF.

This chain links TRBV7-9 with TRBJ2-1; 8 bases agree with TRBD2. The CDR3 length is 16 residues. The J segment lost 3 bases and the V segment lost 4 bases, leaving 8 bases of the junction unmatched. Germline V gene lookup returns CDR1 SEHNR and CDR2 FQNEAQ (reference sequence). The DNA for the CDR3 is TGTGCCAGCAGCTCGCTGAGCAGCGGGGGCTACAATGAGCAGTTCTTC. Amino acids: CASSSLSSGGYNEQFF.

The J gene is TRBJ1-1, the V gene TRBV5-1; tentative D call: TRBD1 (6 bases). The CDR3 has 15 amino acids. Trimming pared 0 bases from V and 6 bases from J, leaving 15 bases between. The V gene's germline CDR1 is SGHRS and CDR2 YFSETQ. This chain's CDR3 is CASSLAGAGSPEAFF. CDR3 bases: TGCGCCAGCAGCTTGGCAGGGGCTGGTTCCCCTGAAGCTTTCTTT.

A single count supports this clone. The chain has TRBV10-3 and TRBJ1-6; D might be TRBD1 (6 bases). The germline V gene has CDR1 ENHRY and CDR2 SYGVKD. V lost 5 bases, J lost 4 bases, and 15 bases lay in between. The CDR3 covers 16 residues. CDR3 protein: CAISSLAGQYNSPLHF. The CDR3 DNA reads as TGTGCCATCAGTTCCTTGGCCGGACAGTATAATTCACCCCTCCACTTT.

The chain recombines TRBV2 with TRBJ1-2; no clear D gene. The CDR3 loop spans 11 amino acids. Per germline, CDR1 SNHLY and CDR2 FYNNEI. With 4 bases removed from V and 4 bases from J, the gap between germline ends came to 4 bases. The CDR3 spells CASSVRYGYTF. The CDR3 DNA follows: TGTGCCAGCAGTGTTCGCTATGGCTACACCTTC. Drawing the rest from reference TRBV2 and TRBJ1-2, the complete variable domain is EPEVTQTPSHQVTQMGQEVILRCVPISNHLYFYWYRQILGQKVEFLVSFYNNEISEKSEIFDDQFSVERPDGSNFTLKIRSTKLEDSAMYFCASSVRYGYTFGSGTRLTVV.

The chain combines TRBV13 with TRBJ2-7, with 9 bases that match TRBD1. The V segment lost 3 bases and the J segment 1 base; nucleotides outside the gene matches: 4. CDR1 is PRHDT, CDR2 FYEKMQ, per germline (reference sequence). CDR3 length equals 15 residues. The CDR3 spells CASSFLGTGSYEQYF. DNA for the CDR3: TGTGCCAGCAGCTTCCTGGGGACAGGGTCCTACGAGCAGTACTTC.

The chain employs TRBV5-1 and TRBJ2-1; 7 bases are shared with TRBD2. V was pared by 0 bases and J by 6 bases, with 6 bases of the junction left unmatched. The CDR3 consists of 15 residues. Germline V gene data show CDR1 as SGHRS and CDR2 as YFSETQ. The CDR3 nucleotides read TGCGCCAGCAGCTTGGGTCTAGCGGAAGGCAATGAGCAGTTCTTC. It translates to CASSLGLAEGNEQFF.

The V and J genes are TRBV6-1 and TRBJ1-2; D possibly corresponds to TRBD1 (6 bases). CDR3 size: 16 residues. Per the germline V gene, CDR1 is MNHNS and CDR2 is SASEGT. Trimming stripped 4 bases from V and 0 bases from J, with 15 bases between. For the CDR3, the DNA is TGTGCCAGCAGTGCCACTCGGACAGTAACTAACTATGGCTACACCTTC. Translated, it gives CASSATRTVTNYGYTF.

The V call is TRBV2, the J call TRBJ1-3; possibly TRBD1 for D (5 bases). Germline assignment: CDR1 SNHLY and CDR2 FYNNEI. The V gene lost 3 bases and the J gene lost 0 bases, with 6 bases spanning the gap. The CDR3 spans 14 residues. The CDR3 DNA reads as TGTGCCAGCAGTGAGACAGTCTCTGGAAACACCATATATTTT. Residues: CASSETVSGNTIYF. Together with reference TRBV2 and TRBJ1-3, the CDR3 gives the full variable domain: EPEVTQTPSHQVTQMGQEVILRCVPISNHLYFYWYRQILGQKVEFLVSFYNNEISEKSEIFDDQFSVERPDGSNFTLKIRSTKLEDSAMYFCASSETVSGNTIYFGEGSWLTVV.

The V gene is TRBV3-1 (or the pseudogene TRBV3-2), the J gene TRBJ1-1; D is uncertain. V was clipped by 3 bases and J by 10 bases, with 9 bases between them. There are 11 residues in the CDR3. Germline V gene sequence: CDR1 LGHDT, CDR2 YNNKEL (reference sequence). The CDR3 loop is CASSQNRVAFF. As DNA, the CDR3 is TGTGCCAGCAGCCAGAATCGGGTAGCTTTCTTT.